This T cell receptor beta chain was identified during a study of T cells in Graves' hyperthyroidism and ophthalmopathy. Amplification targeted TCR beta CDR3 regions from RNA transcripts. Using the HTBI primer set, a first-round RT-PCR was run on the TCR CDR3. TCRdb re-called the multiplex PCR reads with MiXCR, one entry per CDR3 protein. The sample consists of approximately 400,000 distinct CDR3 sequences, approximately 14% of them appearing once. This CDR3 has 14 residues. Germline V gene data show CDR1 as SGHRS and CDR2 as YFSETQ. V dropped 0 bases and J dropped 6 bases, with 13 bases sitting between them. This clonotype has more than one count but fewer than ten. For the diagnoses, clinical symptoms, serum thyroxine and TRAb, thyroid ultrasound and orbital computed tomography were used.

This receptor was obtained from a woman aged 18 to 35 with Graves' hyperthyroidism. Sequenced sample: blood. The chain carries TRBV5-1 and TRBJ2-7; perhaps TRBD1 as D (6 bases). The CDR3 here is CASSLDVTQGEQYF. The DNA for the CDR3 is TGCGCCAGCAGCTTGGATGTGACACAGGGCGAGCAGTACTTC.